This T cell receptor (beta chain) was sequenced during a study of vaccination effects on CD4 cells after COVID-19 (dated by TCRdb to the early 2020s). With regard to the full study: Each participant received two doses of an mRNA SARS-CoV-2 vaccine, either BNT162b2 or mRNA-1273. Pre-vaccine samples from two convalescent patients were drawn 16 days and one week before the first dose, 142 and 148 days after COVID-19 diagnosis. In both COVID-19 convalescent patients and infection-naive vaccine recipients, the study compared SARS-CoV-2 spike-specific CD4+ TCR repertoires from before mRNA vaccination with those from after it. A total of over nine COVID-19 convalescent patients and a handful of SARS-CoV-2-naive healthy vaccine recipients were included in the full study. In the study, cultures from other donors were sequenced using the Oncomine TCR Beta short-read assay on an Illumina iSeq 100.

In the ViraFEST assay, PBMC were stimulated with viral peptide pools, and antigen-specific CD4+ T cell clonotypes were then identified by expansion using TCR sequencing. After less than 13 days of culture, CD4+ T cells were isolated with the EasySep CD4+ T cell isolation kit. PCR-confirmed SARS-CoV-2 infection had occurred in convalescent patients between March and December 2020, before the Alpha, Beta and Delta variants emerged in the United States. Some 2.2 million PBMC per well were cultured in IMDM with about 4.8% human AB serum, roughly 10 IU/ml IL-2 and gentamicin, plus 10 ug/ml peptides. Half of the culture medium was replaced with fresh IL-2-containing medium on days 3 and 7. Each peptide stimulation condition was cultured in triplicate wells unless otherwise noted. PBMC were separated from whole blood using Ficoll-Paque Plus gradient centrifugation and were then either cryopreserved at -140C or used fresh. Genomic DNA was extracted from cultured CD4+ T cells with the QIAamp micro DNA kit.

The paper's findings and limits, for the study overall: In convalescent patients, the post-vaccine spike-reactive repertoire consisted mainly of new vaccine-induced clones, largely distinct from infection-induced clones. The study was limited by a small number of convalescent patients, and early post-infection timepoints were lacking. At late post-vaccination timepoints, both infection-induced and vaccine-induced clones showed marked clonal contraction, consistent with waning T cell responses.

About this clone: What antigen it recognizes has not been identified. No per-base quality is available; no much larger clone lies one base away.

V loses 6 bases, J loses 0 bases, and the germline ends lie 15 bases apart. Measured from the cysteine to the phenylalanine, the CDR3 is 16 residues long. CDR3 DNA only is kept here, 48 bases in frame from base 1. The germline V gene (reference sequence) sets CDR1 to GTSNPN and CDR2 to SVGIG. Library preparation employed the immunoSEQ multiplex PCR assay. DNA from the cultured and isolated CD4+ T cells underwent TCR beta CDR3 sequencing. The authors processed their data as follows. Non-productive TCR sequences were discarded, and reads were trimmed to the CDR3 region, with only CDR3s of 7 or more amino acids retained. Antigen-specific clonotypes were identified using the MANAFEST web app by comparison of expansion in peptide wells against reference cultures. For clones to be considered positive, expansion at FDR<0.05 versus reference and all other wells, an odds ratio above 5, and a frequency above 0.1% in two replicate wells were required. Cross-reactive clonotypes were defined as significantly expanded in SARS-CoV-2 spike wells and in at least one common cold coronavirus spike condition. CDR3 similarity was assessed by Levenshtein distance using the stringdist R package, and unrooted trees were constructed with ape in R 3.6.1. The table comes from immuneACCESS by way of TCRdb, which keeps in-frame sequences with V and J called. Part of the clones is missing from these tables; in studies checked, under half for an unresolved V gene and the rest for unknown reasons. V, J and clone size derive from that table, while D and trimming were established from the DNA sequence. A total of around 47,000 clones appear in this sample, 65% to 70% of them only once. The top ten clonotypes cover around a third of the sample.

The material was CD4+ T cells from PBMCs cultured with a peptide pool, obtained before COVID-19 vaccination. The source is a human donor who had a prior SARS-CoV-2 infection. The chain is assembled from TRBV30 and TRBJ1-6; no D gene can be assigned with confidence. The sequence in DNA is TGTGCCTGCCACCGGACGGCCAGCTCCTATAATTCACCCCTCCACTTT. The resulting protein is CACHRTASSYNSPLHF. Full variable domain (CDR3 extended with the reference TRBV30 and TRBJ1-6 proteins): SQTIHQWPATLVQPVGSPLSLECTVEGTSNPNLYWYRQAAGRGLQLLFYSVGIGQISSEVPQNLSASRPQDRQFILSSKKLLLSDSGFYLCACHRTASSYNSPLHFGNGTRLTVT.